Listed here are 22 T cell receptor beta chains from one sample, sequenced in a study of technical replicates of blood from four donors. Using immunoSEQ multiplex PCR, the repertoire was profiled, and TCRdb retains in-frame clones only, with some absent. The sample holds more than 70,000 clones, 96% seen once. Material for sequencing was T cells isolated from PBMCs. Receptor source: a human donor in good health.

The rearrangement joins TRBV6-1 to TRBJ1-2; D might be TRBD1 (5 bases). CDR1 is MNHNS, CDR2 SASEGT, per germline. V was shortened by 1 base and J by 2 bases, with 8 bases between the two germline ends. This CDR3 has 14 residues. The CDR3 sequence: CASSEGKGNYGYTF. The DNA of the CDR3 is TGTGCCAGCAGTGAAGGCAAGGGGAACTATGGCTACACCTTC.

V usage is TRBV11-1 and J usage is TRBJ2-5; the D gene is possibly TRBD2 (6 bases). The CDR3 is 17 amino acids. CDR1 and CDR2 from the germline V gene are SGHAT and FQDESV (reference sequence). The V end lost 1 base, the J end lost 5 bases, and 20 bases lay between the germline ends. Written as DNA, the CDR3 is TGTGCCAGCAGCTTAGGAATTACGGGAGTTGCGTGGGAGACCCAGTACTTC. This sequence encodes CASSLGITGVAWETQYF. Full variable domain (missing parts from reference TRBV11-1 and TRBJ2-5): EAEVAQSPRYKITEKSQAVAFWCDPISGHATLYWYRQILGQGPELLVQFQDESVVDDSQLPKDRFSAERLKGVDSTLKIQPAELGDSAMYLCASSLGITGVAWETQYFGPGTRLLVL.

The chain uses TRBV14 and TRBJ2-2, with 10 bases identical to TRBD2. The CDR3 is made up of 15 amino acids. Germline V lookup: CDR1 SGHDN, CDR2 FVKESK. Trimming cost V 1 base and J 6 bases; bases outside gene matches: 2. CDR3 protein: CASSQGLAGAGELFF. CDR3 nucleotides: TGTGCCAGCAGCCAAGGCCTAGCGGGAGCCGGGGAGCTGTTTTTT. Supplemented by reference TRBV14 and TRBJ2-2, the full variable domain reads EAGVTQFPSHSVIEKGQTVTLRCDPISGHDNLYWYRRVMGKEIKFLLHFVKESKQDESGMPNNRFLAERTGGTYSTLKVQPAELEDSGVYFCASSQGLAGAGELFFGEGSRLTVL.

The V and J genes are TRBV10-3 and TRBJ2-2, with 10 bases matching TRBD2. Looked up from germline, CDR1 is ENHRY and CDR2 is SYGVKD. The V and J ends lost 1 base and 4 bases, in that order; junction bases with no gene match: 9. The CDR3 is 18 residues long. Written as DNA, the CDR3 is TGTGCCATCAGTGAGTTGCATGCTAGCGGGAGTATCACCGGGGAGCTGTTTTTT. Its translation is CAISELHASGSITGELFF.

The CDR3 DNA sequence: TGTGCCAGTGGACAGGGAAGGGTCTACGAGCAGTACTTC. It specifies CASGQGRVYEQYF. This chain connects TRBV19 to TRBJ2-7; 8 bases map to TRBD1. The CDR3 sequence is 13 residues long. CDR1 is LNHDA, CDR2 SQIVND, per germline (reference sequence). Trimming at V came to 8 bases and at J to 3 bases, leaving 6 bases not matched to a gene.

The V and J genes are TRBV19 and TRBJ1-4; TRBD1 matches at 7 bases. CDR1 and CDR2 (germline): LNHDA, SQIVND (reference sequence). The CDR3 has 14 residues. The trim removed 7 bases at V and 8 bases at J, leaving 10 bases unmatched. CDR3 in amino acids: CASTYRQGREKLFF. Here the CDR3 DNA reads TGTGCCAGTACTTACCGACAGGGAAGGGAAAAACTGTTTTTT.

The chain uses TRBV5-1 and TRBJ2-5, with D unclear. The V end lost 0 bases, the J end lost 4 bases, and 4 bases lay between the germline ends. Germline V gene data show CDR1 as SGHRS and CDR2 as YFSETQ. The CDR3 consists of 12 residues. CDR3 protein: CASSLVGETQYF. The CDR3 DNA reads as TGCGCCAGCAGCTTGGTCGGAGAGACCCAGTACTTC.

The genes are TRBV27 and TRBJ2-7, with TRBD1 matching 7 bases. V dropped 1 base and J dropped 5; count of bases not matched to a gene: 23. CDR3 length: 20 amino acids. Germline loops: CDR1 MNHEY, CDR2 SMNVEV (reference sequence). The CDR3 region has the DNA TGTGCCAGCAGTTTATACCACGGGTCCCGACAGGGTAGAGTACCTAACGAGCAGTACTTC. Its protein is CASSLYHGSRQGRVPNEQYF.

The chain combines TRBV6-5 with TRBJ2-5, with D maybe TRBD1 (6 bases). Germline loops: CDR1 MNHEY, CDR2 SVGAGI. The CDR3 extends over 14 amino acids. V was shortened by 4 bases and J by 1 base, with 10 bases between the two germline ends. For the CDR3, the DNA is TGTGCCAGCAGTTTCAACAGGGTCCAAGAGACCCAGTACTTC. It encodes CASSFNRVQETQYF.

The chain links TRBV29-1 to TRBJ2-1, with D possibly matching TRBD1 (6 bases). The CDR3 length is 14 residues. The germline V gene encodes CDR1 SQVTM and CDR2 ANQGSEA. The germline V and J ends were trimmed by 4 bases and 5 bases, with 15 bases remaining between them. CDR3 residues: CSVAHTGTHNEQFF. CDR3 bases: TGCAGCGTTGCTCATACAGGGACCCACAATGAGCAGTTCTTC.

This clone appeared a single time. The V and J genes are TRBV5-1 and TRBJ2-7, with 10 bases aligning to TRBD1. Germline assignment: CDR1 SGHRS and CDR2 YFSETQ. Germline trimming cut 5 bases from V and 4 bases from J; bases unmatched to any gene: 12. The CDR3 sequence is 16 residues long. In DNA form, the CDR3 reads TGCGCCAGCAGTACCGCTAAGACAGGGGGCAAATACGAGCAGTACTTC. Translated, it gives CASSTAKTGGKYEQYF.

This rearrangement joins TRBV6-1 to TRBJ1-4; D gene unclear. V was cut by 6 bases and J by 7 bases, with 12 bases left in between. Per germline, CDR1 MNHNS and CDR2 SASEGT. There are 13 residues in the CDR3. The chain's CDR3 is CASRLIGSEKLFF. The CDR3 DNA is TGTGCCAGCAGGCTTATTGGGAGTGAAAAACTGTTTTTT.

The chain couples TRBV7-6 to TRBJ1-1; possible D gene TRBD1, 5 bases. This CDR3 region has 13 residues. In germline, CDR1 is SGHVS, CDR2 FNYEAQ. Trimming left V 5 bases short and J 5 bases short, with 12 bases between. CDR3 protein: CASSPQSGTEAFF. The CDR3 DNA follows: TGTGCCAGCAGCCCCCAGTCAGGGACTGAAGCTTTCTTT.

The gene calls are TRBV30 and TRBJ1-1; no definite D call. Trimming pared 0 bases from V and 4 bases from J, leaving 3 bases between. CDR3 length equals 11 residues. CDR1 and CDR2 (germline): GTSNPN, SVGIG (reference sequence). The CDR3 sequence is CAWSVGTEAFF. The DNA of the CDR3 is TGTGCCTGGAGTGTCGGCACTGAAGCTTTCTTT.

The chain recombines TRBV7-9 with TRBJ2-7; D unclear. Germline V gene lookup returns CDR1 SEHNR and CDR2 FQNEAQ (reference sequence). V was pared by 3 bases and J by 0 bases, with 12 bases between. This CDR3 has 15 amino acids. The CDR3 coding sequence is TGTGCCAGCAGCTTGGGCAACTTCCACTCCTACGAGCAGTACTTC. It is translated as CASSLGNFHSYEQYF.

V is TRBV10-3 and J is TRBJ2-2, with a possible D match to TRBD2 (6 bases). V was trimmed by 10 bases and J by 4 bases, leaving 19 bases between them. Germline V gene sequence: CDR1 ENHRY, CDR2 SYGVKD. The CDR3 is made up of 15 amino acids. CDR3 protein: CATRGGAVVTGELFF. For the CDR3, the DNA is TGTGCCACCCGGGGCGGGGCCGTGGTCACCGGGGAGCTGTTTTTT.

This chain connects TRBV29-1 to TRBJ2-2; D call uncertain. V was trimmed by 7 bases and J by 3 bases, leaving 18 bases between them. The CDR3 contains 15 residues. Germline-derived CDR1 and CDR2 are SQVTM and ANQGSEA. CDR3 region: CSAVGERGYTGELFF. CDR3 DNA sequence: TGCAGCGCAGTTGGCGAAAGAGGATACACCGGGGAGCTGTTTTTT.

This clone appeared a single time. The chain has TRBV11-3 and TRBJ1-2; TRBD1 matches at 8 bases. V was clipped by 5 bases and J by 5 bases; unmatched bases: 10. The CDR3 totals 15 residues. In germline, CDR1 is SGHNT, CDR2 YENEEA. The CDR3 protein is CASSPGQGLLYGYTF. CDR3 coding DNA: TGTGCCAGCAGCCCCGGACAGGGACTTCTATATGGCTACACCTTC.

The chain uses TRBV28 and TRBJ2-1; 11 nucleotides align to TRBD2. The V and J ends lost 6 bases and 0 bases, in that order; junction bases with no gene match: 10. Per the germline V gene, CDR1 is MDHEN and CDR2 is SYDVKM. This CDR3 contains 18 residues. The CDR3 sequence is CASRYSLAGGSSYNEQFF. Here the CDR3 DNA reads TGTGCCAGCAGATACAGCCTAGCGGGGGGATCCTCCTACAATGAGCAGTTCTTC. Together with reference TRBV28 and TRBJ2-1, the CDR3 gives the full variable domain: DVKVTQSSRYLVKRTGEKVFLECVQDMDHENMFWYRQDPGLGLRLIYFSYDVKMKEKGDIPEGYSVSREKKERFSLILESASTNQTSMYLCASRYSLAGGSSYNEQFFGPGTRLTVL.

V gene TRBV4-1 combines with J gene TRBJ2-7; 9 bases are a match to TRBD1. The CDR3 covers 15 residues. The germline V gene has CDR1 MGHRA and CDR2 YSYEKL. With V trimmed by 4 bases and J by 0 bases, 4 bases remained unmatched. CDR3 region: CASSLRQGVSYEQYF. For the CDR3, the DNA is TGCGCCAGCAGCCTCCGACAGGGGGTCTCCTACGAGCAGTACTTC.

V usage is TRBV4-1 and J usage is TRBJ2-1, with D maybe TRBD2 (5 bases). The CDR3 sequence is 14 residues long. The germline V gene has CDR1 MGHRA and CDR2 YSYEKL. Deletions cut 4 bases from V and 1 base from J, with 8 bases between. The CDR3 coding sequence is TGCGCCAGCAGCCTCCCGGGGTCCTACAATGAGCAGTTCTTC. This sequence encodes CASSLPGSYNEQFF.

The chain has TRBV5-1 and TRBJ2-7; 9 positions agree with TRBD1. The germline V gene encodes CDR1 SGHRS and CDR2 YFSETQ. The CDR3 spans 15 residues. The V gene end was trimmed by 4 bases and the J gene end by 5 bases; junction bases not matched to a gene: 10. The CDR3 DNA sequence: TGCGCCAGCAGCAGAGTGGGACAGGGACTTGACGAGCAGTACTTC. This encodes CASSRVGQGLDEQYF.